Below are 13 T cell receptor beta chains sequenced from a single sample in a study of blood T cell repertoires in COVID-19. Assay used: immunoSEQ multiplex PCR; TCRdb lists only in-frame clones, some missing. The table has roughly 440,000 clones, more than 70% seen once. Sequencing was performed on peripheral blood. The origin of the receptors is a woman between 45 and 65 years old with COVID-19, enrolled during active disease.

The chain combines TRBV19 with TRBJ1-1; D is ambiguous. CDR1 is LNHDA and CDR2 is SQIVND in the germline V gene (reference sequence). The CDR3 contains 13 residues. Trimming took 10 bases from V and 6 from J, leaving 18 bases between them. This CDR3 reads CATSTPTGSEAFF. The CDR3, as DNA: TGTGCCACCAGTACCCCGACGGGATCTGAAGCTTTCTTT.

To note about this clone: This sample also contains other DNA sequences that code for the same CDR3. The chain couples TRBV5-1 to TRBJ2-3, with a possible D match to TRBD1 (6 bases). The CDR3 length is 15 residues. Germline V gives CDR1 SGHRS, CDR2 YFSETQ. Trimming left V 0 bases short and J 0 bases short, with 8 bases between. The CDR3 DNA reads TGCGCCAGCAGCTTGGCAGACAGGAGCACAGATACGCAGTATTTT. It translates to CASSLADRSTDTQYF.

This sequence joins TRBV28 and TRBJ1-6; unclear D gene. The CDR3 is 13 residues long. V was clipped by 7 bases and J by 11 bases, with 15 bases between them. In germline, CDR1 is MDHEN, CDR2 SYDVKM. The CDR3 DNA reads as TGTGCCAGCACCCGTGGCCCCATGGCACCCCTCCACTTT. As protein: CASTRGPMAPLHF.

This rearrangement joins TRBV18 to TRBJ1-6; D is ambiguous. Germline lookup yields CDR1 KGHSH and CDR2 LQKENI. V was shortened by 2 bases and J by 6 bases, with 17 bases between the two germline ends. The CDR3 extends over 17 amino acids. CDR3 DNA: TGTGCCAGCTCACCAGAAGCGGGAGGGCCCCTTAATTCACCCCTCCACTTT. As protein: CASSPEAGGPLNSPLHF.

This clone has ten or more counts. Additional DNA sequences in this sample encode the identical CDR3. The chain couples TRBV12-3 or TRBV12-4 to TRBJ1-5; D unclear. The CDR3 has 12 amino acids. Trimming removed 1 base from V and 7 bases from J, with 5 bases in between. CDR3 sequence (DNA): TGTGCCAGCAGTTTAGGGCAGCAGCCCCAGCATTTT. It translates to CASSLGQQPQHF.

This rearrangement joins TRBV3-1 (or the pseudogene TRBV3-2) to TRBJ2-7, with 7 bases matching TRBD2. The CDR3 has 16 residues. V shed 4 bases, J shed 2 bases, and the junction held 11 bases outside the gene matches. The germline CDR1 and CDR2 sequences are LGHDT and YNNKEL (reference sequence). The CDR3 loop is CASSPPPRAGAYEQYF. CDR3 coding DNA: TGTGCCAGCAGCCCTCCCCCCCGGGCGGGGGCCTACGAGCAGTACTTC.

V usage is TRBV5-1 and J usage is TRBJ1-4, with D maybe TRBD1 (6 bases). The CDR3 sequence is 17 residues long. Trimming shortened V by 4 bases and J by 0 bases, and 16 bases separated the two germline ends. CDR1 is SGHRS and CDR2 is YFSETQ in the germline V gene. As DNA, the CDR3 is TGCGCCAGCAGCGGGAGCTCCGGGGGGCCAACTAATGAAAAACTGTTTTTT. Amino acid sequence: CASSGSSGGPTNEKLFF.

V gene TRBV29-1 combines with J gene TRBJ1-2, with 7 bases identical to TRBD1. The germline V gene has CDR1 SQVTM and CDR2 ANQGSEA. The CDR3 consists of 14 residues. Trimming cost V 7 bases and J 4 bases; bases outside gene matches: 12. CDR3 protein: CSALGTEGIYGYTF. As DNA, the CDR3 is TGCAGCGCCCTCGGGACAGAGGGCATCTATGGCTACACCTTC.

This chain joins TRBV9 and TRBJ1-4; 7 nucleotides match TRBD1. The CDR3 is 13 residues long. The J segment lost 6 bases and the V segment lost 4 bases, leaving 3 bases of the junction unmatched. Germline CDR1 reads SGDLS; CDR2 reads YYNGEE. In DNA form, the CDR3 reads TGTGCCAGCAGCACAGACAGGGATGAAAAACTGTTTTTT. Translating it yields CASSTDRDEKLFF.

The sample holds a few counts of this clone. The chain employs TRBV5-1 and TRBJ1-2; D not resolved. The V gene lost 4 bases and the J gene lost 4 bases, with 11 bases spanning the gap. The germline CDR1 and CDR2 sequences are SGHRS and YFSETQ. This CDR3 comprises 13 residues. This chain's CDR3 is CASSTGESYGYTF. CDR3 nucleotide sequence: TGCGCCAGCAGCACGGGAGAAAGCTATGGCTACACCTTC.

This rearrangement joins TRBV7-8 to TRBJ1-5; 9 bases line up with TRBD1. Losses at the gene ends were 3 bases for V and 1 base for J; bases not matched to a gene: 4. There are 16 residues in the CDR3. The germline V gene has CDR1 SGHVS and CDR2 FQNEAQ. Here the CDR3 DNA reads TGTGCCAGCAGCTTGGGGACAGGGAGAAGCAATCAGCCCCAGCATTTT. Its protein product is CASSLGTGRSNQPQHF.

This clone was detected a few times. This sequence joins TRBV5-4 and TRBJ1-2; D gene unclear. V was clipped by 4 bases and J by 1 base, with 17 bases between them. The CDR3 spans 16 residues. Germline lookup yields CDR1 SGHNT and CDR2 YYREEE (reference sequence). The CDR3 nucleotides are TGTGCCAGCAGCACACCCGGGTCCAGAAGTAACTATGGCTACACCTTC. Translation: CASSTPGSRSNYGYTF.

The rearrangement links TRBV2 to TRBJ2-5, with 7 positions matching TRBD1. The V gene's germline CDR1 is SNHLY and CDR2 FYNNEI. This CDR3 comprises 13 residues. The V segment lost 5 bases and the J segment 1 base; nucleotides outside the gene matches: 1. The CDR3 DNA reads TGTGCCAGCAGTCGGACAGGCCAAGAGACCCAGTACTTC. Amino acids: CASSRTGQETQYF.